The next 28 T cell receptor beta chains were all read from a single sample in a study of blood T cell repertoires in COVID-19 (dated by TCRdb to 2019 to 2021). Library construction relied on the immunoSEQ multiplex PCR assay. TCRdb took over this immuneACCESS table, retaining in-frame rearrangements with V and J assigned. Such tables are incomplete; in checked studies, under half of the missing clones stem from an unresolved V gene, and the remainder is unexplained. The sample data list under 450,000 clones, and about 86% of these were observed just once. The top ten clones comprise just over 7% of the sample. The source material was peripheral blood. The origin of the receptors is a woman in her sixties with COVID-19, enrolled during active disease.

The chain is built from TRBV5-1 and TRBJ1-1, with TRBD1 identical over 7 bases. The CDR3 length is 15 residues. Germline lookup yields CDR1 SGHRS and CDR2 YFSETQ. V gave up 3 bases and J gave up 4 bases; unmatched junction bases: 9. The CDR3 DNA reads TGCGCCAGCAGCTACCAGGGGGGCGCAGGCACTGAAGCTTTCTTT. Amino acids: CASSYQGGAGTEAFF.

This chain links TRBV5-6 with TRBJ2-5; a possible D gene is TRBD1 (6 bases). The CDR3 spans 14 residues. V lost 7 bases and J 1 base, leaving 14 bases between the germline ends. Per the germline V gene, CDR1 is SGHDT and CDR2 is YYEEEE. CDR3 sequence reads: CASGDTNSQETQYF. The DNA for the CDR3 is TGTGCCAGCGGGGACACCAACTCCCAAGAGACCCAGTACTTC.

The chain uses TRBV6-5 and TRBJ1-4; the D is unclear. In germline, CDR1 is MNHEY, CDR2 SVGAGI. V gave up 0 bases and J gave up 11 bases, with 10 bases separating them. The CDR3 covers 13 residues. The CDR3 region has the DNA TGTGCCAGCAGTTACTCCTATCTTACGAAACTGTTTTTT. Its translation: CASSYSYLTKLFF.

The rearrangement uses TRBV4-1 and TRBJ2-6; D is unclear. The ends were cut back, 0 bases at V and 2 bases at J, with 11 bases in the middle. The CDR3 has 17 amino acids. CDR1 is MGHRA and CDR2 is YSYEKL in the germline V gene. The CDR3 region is CASSQERRLAGANVLTF. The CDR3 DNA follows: TGCGCCAGCAGCCAAGAGCGGCGTTTAGCTGGGGCCAACGTCCTGACTTTC.

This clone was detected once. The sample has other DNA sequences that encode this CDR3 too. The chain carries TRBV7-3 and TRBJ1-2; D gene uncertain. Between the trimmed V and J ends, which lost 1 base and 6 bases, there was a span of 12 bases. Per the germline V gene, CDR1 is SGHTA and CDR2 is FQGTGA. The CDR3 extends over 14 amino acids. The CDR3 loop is CASSLSAGRDGYTF. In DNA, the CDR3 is TGTGCCAGCAGCTTAAGTGCGGGTAGAGATGGCTACACCTTC.

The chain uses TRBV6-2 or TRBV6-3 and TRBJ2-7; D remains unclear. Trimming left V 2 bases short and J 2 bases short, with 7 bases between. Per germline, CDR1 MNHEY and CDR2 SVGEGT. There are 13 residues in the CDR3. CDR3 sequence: CASSYGLTYEQYF. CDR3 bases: TGTGCCAGCAGTTACGGGCTAACCTACGAGCAGTACTTC.

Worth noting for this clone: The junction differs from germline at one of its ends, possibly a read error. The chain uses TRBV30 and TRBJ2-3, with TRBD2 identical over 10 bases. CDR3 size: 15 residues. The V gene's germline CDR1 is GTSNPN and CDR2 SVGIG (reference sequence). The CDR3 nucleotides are TGTGCCGGGAGGGCTGTTAGCGGGGGGACAGATACGCAGTATTTT. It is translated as CAGRAVSGGTDTQYF.

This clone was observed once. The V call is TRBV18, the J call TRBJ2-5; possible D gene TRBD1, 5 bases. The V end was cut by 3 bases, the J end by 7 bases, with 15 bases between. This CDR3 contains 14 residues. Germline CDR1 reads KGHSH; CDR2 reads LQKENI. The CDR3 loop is CASSPNPGSATQYF. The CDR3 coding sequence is TGTGCCAGCTCACCTAATCCAGGGTCTGCGACCCAGTACTTC.

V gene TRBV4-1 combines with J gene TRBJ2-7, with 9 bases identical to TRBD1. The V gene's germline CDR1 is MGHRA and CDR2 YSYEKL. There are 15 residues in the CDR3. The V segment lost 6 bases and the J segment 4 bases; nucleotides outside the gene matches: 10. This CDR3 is CASRIAGTGNYEQYF. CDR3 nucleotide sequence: TGCGCCAGCAGAATTGCAGGGACAGGGAATTACGAGCAGTACTTC.

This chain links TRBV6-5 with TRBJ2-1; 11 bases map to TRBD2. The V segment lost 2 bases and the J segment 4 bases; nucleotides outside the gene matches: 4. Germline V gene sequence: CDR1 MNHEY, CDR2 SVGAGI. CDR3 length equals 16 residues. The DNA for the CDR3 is TGTGCCAGCAGTTACACCGCTAGCGGGGGGTACAATGAGCAGTTCTTC. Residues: CASSYTASGGYNEQFF.

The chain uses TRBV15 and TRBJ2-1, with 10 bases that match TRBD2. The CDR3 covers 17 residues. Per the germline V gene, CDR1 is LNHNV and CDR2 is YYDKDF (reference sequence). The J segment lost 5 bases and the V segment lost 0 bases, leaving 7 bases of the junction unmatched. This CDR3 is CATSREQLLAGNNEQFF. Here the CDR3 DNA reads TGTGCCACCAGCAGAGAACAGTTACTAGCGGGGAACAATGAGCAGTTCTTC.

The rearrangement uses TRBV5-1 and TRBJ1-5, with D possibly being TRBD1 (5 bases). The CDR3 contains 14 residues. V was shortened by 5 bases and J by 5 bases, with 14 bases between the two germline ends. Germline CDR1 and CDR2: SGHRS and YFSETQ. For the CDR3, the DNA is TGCGCCAGCAGTAGTCAGGGCCCTCATCAGCCCCAGCATTTT. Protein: CASSSQGPHQPQHF.

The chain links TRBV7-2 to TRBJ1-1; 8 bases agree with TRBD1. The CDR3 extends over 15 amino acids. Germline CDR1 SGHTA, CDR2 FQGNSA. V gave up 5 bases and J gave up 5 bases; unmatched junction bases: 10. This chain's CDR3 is CASSAQTGVRTEAFF. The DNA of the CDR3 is TGTGCCAGCAGCGCCCAGACAGGGGTACGGACTGAAGCTTTCTTT.

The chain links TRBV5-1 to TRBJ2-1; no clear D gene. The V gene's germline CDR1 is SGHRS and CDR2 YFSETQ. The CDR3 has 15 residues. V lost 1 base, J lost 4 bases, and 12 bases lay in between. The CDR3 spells CASSLQDIWYNEQFF. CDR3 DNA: TGCGCCAGCAGCTTGCAGGATATTTGGTACAATGAGCAGTTCTTC.

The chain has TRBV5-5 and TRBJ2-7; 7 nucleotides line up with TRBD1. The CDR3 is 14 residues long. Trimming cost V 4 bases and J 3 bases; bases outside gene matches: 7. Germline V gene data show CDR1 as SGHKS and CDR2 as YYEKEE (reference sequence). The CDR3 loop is CASSLGDRHYEQYF. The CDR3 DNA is TGTGCCAGCAGCCTCGGGGACAGACACTACGAGCAGTACTTC.

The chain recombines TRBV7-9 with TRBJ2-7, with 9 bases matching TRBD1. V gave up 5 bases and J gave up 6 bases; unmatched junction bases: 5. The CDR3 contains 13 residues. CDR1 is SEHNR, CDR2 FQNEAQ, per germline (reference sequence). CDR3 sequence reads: CASSRDREGEQYF. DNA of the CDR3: TGTGCCAGCAGCCGGGACAGGGAAGGCGAGCAGTACTTC.

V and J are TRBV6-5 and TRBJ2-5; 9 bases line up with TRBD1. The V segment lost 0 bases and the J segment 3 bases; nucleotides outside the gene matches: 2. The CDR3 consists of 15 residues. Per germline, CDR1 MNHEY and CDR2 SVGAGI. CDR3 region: CASSYSGTGKETQYF. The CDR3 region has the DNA TGTGCCAGCAGTTACTCGGGGACAGGGAAAGAGACCCAGTACTTC.

The CDR3 reads CASSIWQGDHEAFF. For the CDR3, the DNA is TGTGCCAGTAGTATTTGGCAGGGGGACCATGAAGCTTTCTTT. The rearrangement uses TRBV19 and TRBJ1-1; 7 bases are a match to TRBD1. The CDR3 consists of 14 residues. Germline V gene sequence: CDR1 LNHDA, CDR2 SQIVND (reference sequence). J was trimmed by 7 bases and V by 3 bases; bases with no gene match: 8.

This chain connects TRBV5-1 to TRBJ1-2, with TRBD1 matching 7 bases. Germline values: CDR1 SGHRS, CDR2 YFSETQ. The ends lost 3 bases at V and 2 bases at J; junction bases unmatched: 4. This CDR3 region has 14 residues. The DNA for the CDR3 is TGCGCCAGCAGCTCCGGGACAGCCAACTATGGCTACACCTTC. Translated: CASSSGTANYGYTF.

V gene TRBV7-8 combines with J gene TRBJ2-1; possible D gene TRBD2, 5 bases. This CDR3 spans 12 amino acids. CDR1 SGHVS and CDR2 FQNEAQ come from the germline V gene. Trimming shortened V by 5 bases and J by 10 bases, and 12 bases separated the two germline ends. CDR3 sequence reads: CASSLGPGEQFF. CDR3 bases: TGTGCCAGCAGCCTCGGCCCGGGGGAGCAGTTCTTC. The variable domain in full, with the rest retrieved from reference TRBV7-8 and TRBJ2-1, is GAGVSQSPRYKVAKRGQDVALRCDPISGHVSLFWYQQALGQGPEFLTYFQNEAQLDKSGLPSDRFFAERPEGSVSTLKIQRTQQEDSAVYLCASSLGPGEQFFGPGTRLTVL.

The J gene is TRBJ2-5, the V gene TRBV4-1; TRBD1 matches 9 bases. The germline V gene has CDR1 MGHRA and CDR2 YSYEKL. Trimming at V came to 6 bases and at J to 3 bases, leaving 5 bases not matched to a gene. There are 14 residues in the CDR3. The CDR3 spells CASRVTGGEETQYF. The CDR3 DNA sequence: TGCGCCAGCAGAGTTACAGGGGGCGAAGAGACCCAGTACTTC.

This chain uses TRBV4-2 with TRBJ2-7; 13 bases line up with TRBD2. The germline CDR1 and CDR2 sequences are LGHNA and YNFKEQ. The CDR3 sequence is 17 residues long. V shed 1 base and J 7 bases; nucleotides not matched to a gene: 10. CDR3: CASSQGRRTSGGREQYF. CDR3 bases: TGTGCCAGCAGCCAAGGGCGACGGACTAGCGGGGGACGGGAGCAGTACTTC.

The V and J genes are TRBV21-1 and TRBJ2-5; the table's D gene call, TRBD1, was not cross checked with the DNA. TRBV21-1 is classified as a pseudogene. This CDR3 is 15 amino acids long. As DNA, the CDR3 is TGTGCCAGCAGCCCGACCATTACAGGGGCCGAGACCCAGTACTTC. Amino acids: CASSPTITGAETQYF.

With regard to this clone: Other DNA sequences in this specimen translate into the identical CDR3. The CDR3 sequence is CASSPGGYEQYF. CDR3 coding DNA: TGTGCCAGCAGTCCCGGGGGCTACGAGCAGTACTTC. The chain has TRBV5-6 and TRBJ2-7, with D maybe TRBD2 (6 bases). Germline V lookup: CDR1 SGHDT, CDR2 YYEEEE. The CDR3 spans 12 residues. V lost 5 bases, J lost 3 bases, and 9 bases lay in between.

The CDR3 protein is CASSRTGGSAKRGAEEQYF. The CDR3 coding sequence is TGTGCCAGCTCCCGGACAGGGGGCTCCGCTAAGCGGGGGGCAGAGGAGCAGTACTTC. V gene TRBV6-4 combines with J gene TRBJ2-7; TRBD1 matches 11 bases. The CDR3 consists of 19 residues. Germline trimming cut 8 bases from V and 7 bases from J; bases unmatched to any gene: 25. The V gene's germline CDR1 is MRHNA and CDR2 SNTAGT.

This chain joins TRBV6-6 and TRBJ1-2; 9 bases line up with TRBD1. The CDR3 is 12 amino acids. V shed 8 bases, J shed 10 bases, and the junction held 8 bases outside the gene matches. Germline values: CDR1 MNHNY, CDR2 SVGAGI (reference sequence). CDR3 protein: CASGTGPSDYTF. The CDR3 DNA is TGTGCCAGCGGGACAGGGCCCTCGGACTACACCTTC.

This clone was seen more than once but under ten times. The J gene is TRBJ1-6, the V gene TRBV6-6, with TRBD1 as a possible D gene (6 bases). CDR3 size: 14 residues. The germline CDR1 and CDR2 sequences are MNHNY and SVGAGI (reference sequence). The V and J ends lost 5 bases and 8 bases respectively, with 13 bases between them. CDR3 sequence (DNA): TGTGCCAGCAGTCGCCGGGACAATGATTCACCCCTCCACTTT. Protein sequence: CASSRRDNDSPLHF.

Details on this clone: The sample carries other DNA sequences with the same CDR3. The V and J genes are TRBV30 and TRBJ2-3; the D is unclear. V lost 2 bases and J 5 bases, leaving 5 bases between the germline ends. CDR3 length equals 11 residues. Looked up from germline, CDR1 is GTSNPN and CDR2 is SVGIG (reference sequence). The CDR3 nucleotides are TGTGCCTGGAGTCCCTTAGATACGCAGTATTTT. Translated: CAWSPLDTQYF.